This T cell receptor beta chain was documented in a study of cytomegalovirus exposure and HLA in healthy donors. The overall study: For the 300 to 400 genotyped donors, about 79% fell within the Caucasian-associated ancestry cluster.

The germline V gene encodes CDR1 SEHNR and CDR2 FQNEAQ (reference sequence). Trimming left V 3 bases short and J 1 base short, with 15 bases between. This CDR3 comprises 16 residues. Study-wide findings and caveats: When analyzed later, a missense DCLRE1C variant was found to be linked to TCR beta V- and J-gene trimming. A later analysis showed TCR association rates differing by HLA locus, peaking at DRB1 and lowest at HLA-C.

Samples came from healthy bone marrow donors. The PCR employed 60 Vbeta primers together with 13 Jbeta primers. Generated by immunoSEQ multiplex PCR, the TCRdb table keeps only in-frame clones and is missing some. The sample lists about 120,000 clones; approximately 80% were seen once. Regarding this clone: Its target is unknown.

This sequence originates from a woman in her forties in good health and CMV-seropositive. The chain uses TRBV7-9 and TRBJ1-1, with D possibly matching TRBD1 (6 bases). The sample was PBMCs. The CDR3 DNA sequence: TGTGCCAGCAGCTTCCCCCGGGACACACCGAACACTGAAGCTTTCTTT. It encodes CASSFPRDTPNTEAFF. Full variable domain (remainder filled in from reference TRBV7-9 and TRBJ1-1): DTGVSQNPRHKITKRGQNVTFRCDPISEHNRLYWYRQTLGQGPEFLTYFQNEAQLEKSRLLSDRFSAERPKGSFSTLEIQRTEQGDSAMYLCASSFPRDTPNTEAFFGQGTRLTVV.